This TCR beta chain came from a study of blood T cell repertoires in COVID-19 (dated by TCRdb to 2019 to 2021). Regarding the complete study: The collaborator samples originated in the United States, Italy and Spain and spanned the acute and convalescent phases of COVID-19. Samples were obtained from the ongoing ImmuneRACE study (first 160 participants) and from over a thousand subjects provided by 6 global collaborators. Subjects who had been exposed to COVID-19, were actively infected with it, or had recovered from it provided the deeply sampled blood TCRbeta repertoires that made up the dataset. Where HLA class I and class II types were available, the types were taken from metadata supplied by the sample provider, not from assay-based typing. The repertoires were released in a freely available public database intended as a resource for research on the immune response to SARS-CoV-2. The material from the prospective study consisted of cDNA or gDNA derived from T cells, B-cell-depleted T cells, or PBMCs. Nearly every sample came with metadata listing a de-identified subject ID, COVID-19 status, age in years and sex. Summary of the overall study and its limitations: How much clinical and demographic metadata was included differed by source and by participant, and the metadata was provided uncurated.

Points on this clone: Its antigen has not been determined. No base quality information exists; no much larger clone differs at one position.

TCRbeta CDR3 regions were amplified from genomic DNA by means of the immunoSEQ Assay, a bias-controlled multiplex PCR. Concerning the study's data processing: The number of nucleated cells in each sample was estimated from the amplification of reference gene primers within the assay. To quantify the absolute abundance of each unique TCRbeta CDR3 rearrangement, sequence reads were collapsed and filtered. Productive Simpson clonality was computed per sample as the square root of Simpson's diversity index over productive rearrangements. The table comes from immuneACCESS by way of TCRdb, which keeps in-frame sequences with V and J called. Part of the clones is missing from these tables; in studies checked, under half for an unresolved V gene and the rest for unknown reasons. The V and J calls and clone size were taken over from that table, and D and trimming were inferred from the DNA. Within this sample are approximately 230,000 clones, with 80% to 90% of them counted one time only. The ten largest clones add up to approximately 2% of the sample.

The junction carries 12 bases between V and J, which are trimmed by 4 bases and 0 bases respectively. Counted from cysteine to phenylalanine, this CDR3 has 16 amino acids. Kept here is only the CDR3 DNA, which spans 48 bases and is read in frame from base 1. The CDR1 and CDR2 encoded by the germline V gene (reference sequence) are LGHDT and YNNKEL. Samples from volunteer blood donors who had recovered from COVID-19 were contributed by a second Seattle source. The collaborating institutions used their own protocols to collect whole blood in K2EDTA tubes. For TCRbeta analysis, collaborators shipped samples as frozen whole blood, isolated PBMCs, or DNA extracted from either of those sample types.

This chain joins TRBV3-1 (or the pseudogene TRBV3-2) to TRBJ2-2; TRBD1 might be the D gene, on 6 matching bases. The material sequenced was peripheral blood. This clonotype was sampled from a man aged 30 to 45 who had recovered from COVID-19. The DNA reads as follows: TGTGCCAGCAGCCGGACAGCCCAGACGAACACCGGGGAGCTGTTTTTT. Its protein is CASSRTAQTNTGELFF.